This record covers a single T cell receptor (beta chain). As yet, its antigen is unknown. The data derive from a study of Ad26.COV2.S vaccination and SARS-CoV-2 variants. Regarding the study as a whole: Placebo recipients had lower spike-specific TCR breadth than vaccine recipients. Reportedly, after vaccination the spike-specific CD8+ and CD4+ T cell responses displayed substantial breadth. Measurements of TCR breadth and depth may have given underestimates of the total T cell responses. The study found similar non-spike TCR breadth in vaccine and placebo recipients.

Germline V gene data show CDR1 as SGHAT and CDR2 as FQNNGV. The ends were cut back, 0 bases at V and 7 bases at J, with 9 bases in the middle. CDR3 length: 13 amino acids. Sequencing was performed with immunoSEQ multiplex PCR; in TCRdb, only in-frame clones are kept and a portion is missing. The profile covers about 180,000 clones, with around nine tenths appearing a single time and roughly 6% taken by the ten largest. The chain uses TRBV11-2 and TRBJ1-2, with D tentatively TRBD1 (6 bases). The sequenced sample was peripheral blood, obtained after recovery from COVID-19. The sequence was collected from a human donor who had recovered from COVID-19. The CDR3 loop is CASSLDRGAGYTF. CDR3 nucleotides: TGTGCCAGCAGCTTAGATAGGGGGGCTGGCTACACCTTC. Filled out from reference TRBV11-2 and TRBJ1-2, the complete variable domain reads EAGVAQSPRYKIIEKRQSVAFWCNPISGHATLYWYQQILGQGPKLLIQFQNNGVVDDSQLPKDRFSAERLKGVDSTLKIQPAKLEDSAVYLCASSLDRGAGYTFGSGTRLTVV.